A selection of T cell receptor beta chains follows, all from one sample in a study of chemoradiotherapy in HPV16-positive cancers. Clones were read by immunoSEQ multiplex PCR, and TCRdb kept only the in-frame ones, dropping some. The sample holds about 7,900 clones, less than 80% seen once. The sample was gathered from a patient who underwent chemoradiotherapy. Receptors were obtained from a human donor with HPV-associated anogenital cancer. CDR3s include the opening cysteine and the closing phenylalanine or tryptophan. Each record gives: V gene, CDR3 length, CDR3 protein.

TRBV4-1	15	CASSPRTGGRTEAFF
TRBV27	17	CASSLRGTVGNTGELFF
TRBV5-1	16	CASSLEGRGNTGELFF
TRBV7-2	13	CASKATGLRGYTF
TRBV19	15	CASSTLDPGANVLTF
TRBV6-4	14	CASSDNSGANVLTF
TRBV5-4	15	CASSFGLGIPDTQYF
TRBV28	15	CASSSTGLGSYEQYF
TRBV5-4	13	CASSSGPVDEQFF
TRBV5-6	14	CASSFSRGLGGYTF
TRBV19	15	CASSIAVGGTDTQYF
TRBV6-1	15	CASSALQGRRSPLHF
TRBV15	12	CATSRDNSKLFF
TRBV5-4	13	CASSLSVLETQYF
TRBV5-1	14	CASRLEGAVDGYTF
TRBV6-6	13	CASHRGAADTQYF
TRBV7-2	14	CASSPGQGWTEAFF
TRBV10-3	18	CAISESLGGVGSNQPQHF
TRBV28	17	CASSLDLKASAKGEQYF
TRBV21-1	17	CASSKDRGLAELDEQFF
TRBV19	14	CASSILPDTDTQYF
TRBV6-4	14	CASRAGQANTEAFF
TRBV29-1	14	CSVEGTGSQETQYF
TRBV21-1	13	CASSKFHQETQYF
TRBV5-4	14	CASSSMVGNYGYTF
TRBV27	15	CASSSPGLTRETQYF